This TCR beta chain emerged from a study of blood T cell repertoires in COVID-19. Study-level information: Sites in the United States, Italy and Spain provided acute and convalescent COVID-19 samples. PBMCs, B-cell-depleted T cells, or T cells were the source of the cDNA or gDNA that made up the material.

Enrolled during active infection, Seattle patients were then followed longitudinally. Per the authors' pipeline: Reference gene primer amplification gave nucleated cell count estimates. Sequencing was performed with immunoSEQ multiplex PCR; in TCRdb, only in-frame clones are kept and a portion is missing. Clone size and V and J calls were adopted from that table, with D and trimming inferred from the DNA. The table has about 260,000 clones, 70% to 90% seen once; the top ten hold around 5%. Trimming cost V 4 bases and J 5 bases; bases outside gene matches: 10. The CDR3 contains 16 residues. Germline V lookup: CDR1 MNHEY, CDR2 SMNVEV (reference sequence).

The chain recombines TRBV27 with TRBJ1-2; 10 positions agree with TRBD1. Sequencing was carried out using peripheral blood. The receptor was derived from a woman in her fifties or sixties with COVID-19, enrolled during active disease. The CDR3 nucleotides are TGTGCCAGCAGTTACACTGGACAGGGGGTTGGGTATGGCTACACCTTC. Its translation: CASSYTGQGVGYGYTF.